The entry that follows covers one TCR beta chain sequence. Germline V CDR1 and CDR2: SGHRS, YFSETQ. This CDR3 region has 15 residues. V was shortened by 0 bases and J by 8 bases, with 15 bases between the two germline ends. Individually, cDNA molecules had unique molecular identifiers attached to them. TCRdb fed the 5' RACE reads into MiXCR, producing one record per CDR3 protein. The sample comprises around 81,000 distinct CDR3 sequences, 14% to 15% of which are singletons, and about a tenth rests with the top ten. The data were taken from a study of early T cells in non-severe SARS-CoV-2 infection. Background on the study: Chains were not paired, and sequencing was done on bulk RNA from unsorted whole blood.

V gene TRBV5-1 combines with J gene TRBJ2-1; no clear D. Sequencing input: whole blood. This TCR came from an adult who was a healthcare worker with PCR-confirmed SARS-CoV-2 infection or an uninfected control (not recorded which). CDR3 sequence (DNA): TGCGCCAGCAGCTTGGTGGGCAGAATCGAATATGAGCAGTTCTTC. It encodes CASSLVGRIEYEQFF. The full variable domain, its missing parts supplied by reference TRBV5-1 and TRBJ2-1, is KAGVTQTPRYLIKTRGQQVTLSCSPISGHRSVSWYQQTPGQGLQFLFEYFSETQRNKGNFPGRFSGRQFSNSRSEMNVSTLELGDSALYLCASSLVGRIEYEQFFGPGTRLTVL.